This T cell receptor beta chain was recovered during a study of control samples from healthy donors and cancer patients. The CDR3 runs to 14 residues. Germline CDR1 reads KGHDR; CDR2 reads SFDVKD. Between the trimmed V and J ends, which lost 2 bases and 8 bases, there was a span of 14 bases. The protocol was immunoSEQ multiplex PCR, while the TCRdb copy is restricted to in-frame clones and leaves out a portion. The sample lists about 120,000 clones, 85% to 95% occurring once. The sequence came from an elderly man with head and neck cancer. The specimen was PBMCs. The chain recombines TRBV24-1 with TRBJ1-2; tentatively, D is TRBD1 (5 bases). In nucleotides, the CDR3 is TGTGCCACCAGTGATTCGGGCAGGGAAAAGGGCTACACCTTC. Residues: CATSDSGREKGYTF.